The 32 T cell receptor beta chains below were found in one sample sequenced in a study of PD-1 blockade in classical Hodgkin lymphoma. Each patient experienced a relapse that followed autologous stem cell transplantation, and brentuximab vedotin exposure varied. Using immunoSEQ multiplex PCR, the repertoire was profiled, and TCRdb retains in-frame clones only, with some absent. This table holds fewer than 50,000 clones, 70% to 90% found once. The sample was peripheral blood mononuclear cells (PBMCs), taken before the second cycle of nivolumab. The receptors were gathered from a human donor with classical Hodgkin lymphoma.

Turning to this clone: Other DNA sequences of this sample code for an identical CDR3. The chain recombines TRBV27 with TRBJ2-1; 8 bases are shared with TRBD2. The CDR3 runs to 14 residues. Germline lookup yields CDR1 MNHEY and CDR2 SMNVEV (reference sequence). V trimming: 5 bases; J trimming: 1 base; junction bases outside the gene matches: 1. In DNA, the CDR3 is TGTGCCAGCAGTCCTAGCGGGTCCTACAATGAGCAGTTCTTC. This translates into CASSPSGSYNEQFF.

The V and J genes are TRBV4-2 and TRBJ1-4, with D unclear. The germline V gene encodes CDR1 LGHNA and CDR2 YNFKEQ. Trimming cost V 3 bases and J 3 bases, with 17 bases left between them. This CDR3 is 17 amino acids long. CDR3 in amino acids: CASSQDARAASNEKLFF. CDR3 DNA: TGTGCCAGCAGCCAGGATGCAAGGGCAGCCTCTAATGAAAAACTGTTTTTT.

This clone was recorded only once. The rearrangement joins TRBV18 to TRBJ2-5; 7 positions agree with TRBD2. The CDR3 is 14 residues long. Trimming removed 1 base from V and 4 bases from J; junction bases left unmatched: 3. CDR1 is KGHSH and CDR2 is LQKENI in the germline V gene. The CDR3 coding sequence is TGTGCCAGCTCACCACTACCTAGCGGAGAGACCCAGTACTTC. This codes for CASSPLPSGETQYF. Together with reference TRBV18 and TRBJ2-5, the CDR3 gives the full variable domain: NAGVMQNPRHLVRRRGQEARLRCSPMKGHSHVYWYRQLPEEGLKFMVYLQKENIIDESGMPKERFSAEFPKEGPSILRIQQVVRGDSAAYFCASSPLPSGETQYFGPGTRLLVL.

V is TRBV18 and J is TRBJ1-1, with D hard to call. The length of the CDR3 is 14 residues. Germline V gives CDR1 KGHSH, CDR2 LQKENI. Trimming removed 0 bases at V and 5 bases at J, with 10 bases between. CDR3 region: CASSPPTRETEAFF. The CDR3 bases are TGTGCCAGCTCACCACCGACGCGGGAGACTGAAGCTTTCTTT. Full variable domain (missing parts from reference TRBV18 and TRBJ1-1): NAGVMQNPRHLVRRRGQEARLRCSPMKGHSHVYWYRQLPEEGLKFMVYLQKENIIDESGMPKERFSAEFPKEGPSILRIQQVVRGDSAAYFCASSPPTRETEAFFGQGTRLTVV.

The genes are TRBV7-6 and TRBJ2-7; D is perhaps TRBD1 (5 bases). The ends were cut back, 1 base at V and 0 bases at J, with 10 bases in the middle. Germline CDR1 reads SGHVS; CDR2 reads FNYEAQ. The CDR3 consists of 15 residues. CDR3 sequence (DNA): TGTGCCAGCAGCTTAGTAGGGGCGAGCTCCTACGAGCAGTACTTC. This sequence encodes CASSLVGASSYEQYF.

The chain couples TRBV29-1 to TRBJ2-5, with a possible D match to TRBD1 (6 bases). Germline V gene lookup returns CDR1 SQVTM and CDR2 ANQGSEA. V lost 2 bases, J lost 1 base, and 11 bases lay in between. The CDR3 covers 14 residues. The chain's CDR3 is CSVESAGVQETQYF. The CDR3 coding sequence is TGCAGCGTTGAAAGCGCAGGGGTCCAAGAGACCCAGTACTTC.

V usage is TRBV10-3 and J usage is TRBJ2-1, with TRBD1 matching 8 bases. J was trimmed by 6 bases and V by 2 bases; bases with no gene match: 9. Germline CDR1 is ENHRY and CDR2 is SYGVKD. This CDR3 region has 16 residues. This CDR3 reads CAISETDREIPNEQFF. CDR3 nucleotides: TGTGCCATCAGTGAGACGGACAGGGAAATACCCAATGAGCAGTTCTTC.

The rearrangement links TRBV23-1 to TRBJ2-1; D gene uncertain. TRBV23-1 falls under the ORF class, with uncertain function. Trimming shortened V by 7 bases and J by 10 bases, and 20 bases separated the two germline ends. The CDR3 has 14 residues. This CDR3 is CASILKNGKSEQFF. CDR3 nucleotide sequence: TGCGCCAGCATTCTCAAAAACGGTAAGTCGGAGCAGTTCTTC.

The CDR3 nucleotides read TGTGCCAGCAGTGACTCCCGGGACAGGGTCCCCCGCTCTCCCGGGACTGAAGCTTTCTTT. It codes for CASSDSRDRVPRSPGTEAFF. This sequence joins TRBV6-4 and TRBJ1-1, with TRBD1 identical over 9 bases. Germline V gene sequence: CDR1 MRHNA, CDR2 SNTAGT. J lost 5 bases, V lost 0 bases, and 19 bases had no gene match. The CDR3 runs 20 residues.

The chain uses TRBV27 and TRBJ2-2, with 12 bases identical to TRBD2. With V trimmed by 2 bases and J by 2 bases, 0 bases remained unmatched. Germline CDR1 is MNHEY and CDR2 is SMNVEV (reference sequence). The CDR3 runs 16 residues. As DNA, the CDR3 is TGTGCCAGCAGTTTAGGACTAGCGGGAAACACCGGGGAGCTGTTTTTT. It specifies CASSLGLAGNTGELFF.

The chain joins TRBV2 to TRBJ1-1, with D possibly matching TRBD1 (6 bases). This CDR3 region has 13 residues. The germline CDR1 and CDR2 sequences are SNHLY and FYNNEI. Trimming stripped 9 bases from V and 8 bases from J, with 19 bases between. CDR3 residues: CASTGRGPGEAFF. The CDR3 region has the DNA TGTGCCAGTACGGGCAGGGGACCGGGGGAAGCTTTCTTT.

This clone was seen a single time. The chain uses TRBV6-4 and TRBJ2-2, with a weak D call TRBD2 (5 bases). CDR1 is MRHNA, CDR2 SNTAGT, per germline. V lost 4 bases to trimming and J lost 2 bases, with 5 bases between them. The CDR3 extends over 13 amino acids. DNA of the CDR3: TGTGCCAGCAGTGGGACTAACACCGGGGAGCTGTTTTTT. As protein: CASSGTNTGELFF.

The V call is TRBV18, the J call TRBJ2-5; the D is unclear. The CDR3 contains 13 residues. Germline V gene sequence: CDR1 KGHSH, CDR2 LQKENI. V gave up 5 bases and J gave up 3 bases, with 10 bases separating them. CDR3 DNA sequence: TGTGCCAGCTCATCCATACCGGAAGAGACCCAGTACTTC. Its protein is CASSSIPEETQYF.

The genes are TRBV19 and TRBJ2-7; 12 nucleotides line up with TRBD2. The CDR3 length is 19 residues. Germline V gene data show CDR1 as LNHDA and CDR2 as SQIVND (reference sequence). The trim removed 4 bases at V and 5 bases at J, leaving 18 bases unmatched. The CDR3 loop reads CASSTPSGGAGRFLNEQYF. As DNA, the CDR3 is TGTGCCAGTAGTACCCCTAGCGGGGGGGCCGGTCGGTTTTTGAACGAGCAGTACTTC.

The chain couples TRBV2 to TRBJ1-5; possibly TRBD1 for D (5 bases). This CDR3 region has 14 residues. CDR1 SNHLY and CDR2 FYNNEI come from the germline V gene. Trimming cost V 4 bases and J 2 bases, with 9 bases left between them. The CDR3 nucleotides read TGTGCCAGCAGTGTGGGGACTGGCAATCAGCCCCAGCATTTT. Encoded protein: CASSVGTGNQPQHF.

V is TRBV5-1 and J is TRBJ2-1, with D tentatively TRBD2 (6 bases). The CDR3 covers 16 residues. The ends were cut back, 2 bases at V and 0 bases at J, with 12 bases in the middle. The V gene's germline CDR1 is SGHRS and CDR2 YFSETQ. The CDR3 bases are TGCGCCAGCAGCTTCGCTAGCGTAGGCTCCTACAATGAGCAGTTCTTC. This sequence encodes CASSFASVGSYNEQFF.

The chain couples TRBV29-1 to TRBJ2-5; D remains unclear. The CDR3 runs 12 residues. Germline lookup yields CDR1 SQVTM and CDR2 ANQGSEA. V was pared by 4 bases and J by 1 base, with 7 bases between. The CDR3 region has the DNA TGCAGCGTTGGACAATCCCAAGAGACCCAGTACTTC. Its protein product is CSVGQSQETQYF.

This clone is a singleton in its sample. This chain joins TRBV2 and TRBJ1-5; D not resolved. This CDR3 contains 12 residues. CDR1 and CDR2 (germline): SNHLY, FYNNEI. V lost 2 bases to trimming and J lost 7 bases, with 6 bases between them. The CDR3 sequence is CASSELKQPQHF. The DNA of the CDR3 is TGTGCCAGCAGTGAATTAAAGCAGCCCCAGCATTTT.

The V gene is TRBV6-6, the J gene TRBJ2-1; 8 bases are a match to TRBD1. Germline loops: CDR1 MNHNY, CDR2 SVGAGI (reference sequence). The V and J ends lost 6 bases and 5 bases, in that order; junction bases with no gene match: 9. This CDR3 has 15 amino acids. CDR3 in amino acids: CASSPRQGKNNEQFF. Here the CDR3 DNA reads TGTGCCAGCAGCCCACGACAGGGGAAAAACAATGAGCAGTTCTTC.

The gene calls are TRBV4-1 and TRBJ2-3; tentatively, D is TRBD1 or TRBD2 (5 bases each). This CDR3 has 16 amino acids. Trimming took off 3 bases at V and 4 bases at J, with 17 bases between the two ends. Germline V gene lookup returns CDR1 MGHRA and CDR2 YSYEKL. The CDR3 DNA is TGCGCCAGCAGCCATGGACCGGGACCGCGATCAGATACGCAGTATTTT. Its protein product is CASSHGPGPRSDTQYF.

The genes are TRBV5-1 and TRBJ2-7; the D gene is possibly TRBD2 (6 bases). The germline CDR1 and CDR2 sequences are SGHRS and YFSETQ. The germline V and J ends were trimmed by 0 bases and 2 bases, with 9 bases remaining between them. This CDR3 is 14 amino acids long. The chain's CDR3 is CASSLAAGTYEQYF. The CDR3 DNA sequence: TGCGCCAGCAGCTTGGCCGCGGGAACCTACGAGCAGTACTTC.

This chain links TRBV9 with TRBJ2-1; tentative D call: TRBD1 (6 bases). This CDR3 has 16 amino acids. Germline assignment: CDR1 SGDLS and CDR2 YYNGEE. Trimming left V 2 bases short and J 2 bases short, with 14 bases between. The CDR3 sequence: CASSVAGQTTYNEQFF. In nucleotides, the CDR3 is TGTGCCAGCAGCGTCGCCGGACAGACCACCTACAATGAGCAGTTCTTC.

This chain uses TRBV5-1 with TRBJ2-1; D not resolved. The germline V gene encodes CDR1 SGHRS and CDR2 YFSETQ. V was trimmed by 1 base and J by 6 bases, leaving 5 bases between them. The CDR3 is 12 residues long. The CDR3 spells CASSLLLNEQFF. The CDR3 DNA reads TGCGCCAGCAGCTTGCTGCTCAATGAGCAGTTCTTC.

The chain has TRBV5-1 and TRBJ2-1, with D uncertain. CDR3 length: 13 residues. V dropped 5 bases and J dropped 4 bases, with 10 bases sitting between them. Germline-derived CDR1 and CDR2 are SGHRS and YFSETQ. CDR3 protein: CASSFLPYNEQFF. CDR3 coding DNA: TGCGCCAGCAGTTTCCTTCCTTACAATGAGCAGTTCTTC.

The chain carries TRBV6-1 and TRBJ2-7, with D maybe TRBD1 (5 bases). In germline, CDR1 is MNHNS, CDR2 SASEGT. The CDR3 loop spans 15 amino acids. Trimming cost V 3 bases and J 3 bases, with 15 bases left between them. CDR3 loop: CASSEGQIPDYEQYF. CDR3 coding DNA: TGTGCCAGCAGTGAGGGGCAGATTCCAGACTACGAGCAGTACTTC.

For the CDR3, the DNA is TGTGCCAGCAGCTTAGCTGGGCCGCGGGGCGAGCAGTACTTC. It is translated as CASSLAGPRGEQYF. The gene calls are TRBV7-9 and TRBJ2-7, with D possibly TRBD2 on 6 matching bases. The CDR3 sequence is 14 residues long. The V and J ends lost 0 bases and 6 bases respectively, with 12 bases between them. The V gene's germline CDR1 is SEHNR and CDR2 FQNEAQ (reference sequence).

DNA for the CDR3: TGTGCCAGCAGCTTTGGGGACGCCCCGGAGACCCAGTACTTC. Its protein is CASSFGDAPETQYF. J is TRBJ2-5 and V is TRBV11-2; TRBD1 or TRBD2 may be the D gene (5 bases each). Germline values: CDR1 SGHAT, CDR2 FQNNGV. CDR3 length: 14 residues. V was shortened by 3 bases and J by 5 bases, with 13 bases between the two germline ends.

The V gene is TRBV5-1, the J gene TRBJ1-2; 7 positions match TRBD1. The V gene end was trimmed by 5 bases and the J gene end by 4 bases; junction bases not matched to a gene: 5. Looked up from germline, CDR1 is SGHRS and CDR2 is YFSETQ. This CDR3 has 13 amino acids. CDR3 sequence (DNA): TGCGCCAGCAGTGAGGGACAGCGCTATGGCTACACCTTC. Amino acid sequence: CASSEGQRYGYTF. The variable domain in full, with the rest retrieved from reference TRBV5-1 and TRBJ1-2, is KAGVTQTPRYLIKTRGQQVTLSCSPISGHRSVSWYQQTPGQGLQFLFEYFSETQRNKGNFPGRFSGRQFSNSRSEMNVSTLELGDSALYLCASSEGQRYGYTFGSGTRLTVV.

Only one count was recorded for this clone. The chain carries TRBV6-6 and TRBJ1-3; D gene uncertain. Between the trimmed V and J ends, which lost 5 bases and 2 bases, there was a span of 10 bases. The V gene's germline CDR1 is MNHNY and CDR2 SVGAGI (reference sequence). The CDR3 length is 14 residues. CDR3 nucleotides: TGTGCCAGCAGTCGAGAGGCAGCTGGAAACACCATATATTTT. Translating it yields CASSREAAGNTIYF.

This sequence joins TRBV28 and TRBJ1-5, with D hard to call. CDR1 MDHEN and CDR2 SYDVKM come from the germline V gene. Trimming took 8 bases from V and 6 from J, leaving 14 bases between them. The CDR3 is 13 amino acids. The CDR3 DNA is TGTGCCAGCCGGTCAGGTGGGGTTCAGCCCCAGCATTTT. Its protein product is CASRSGGVQPQHF.

This chain links TRBV5-5 with TRBJ2-2; D gene ambiguous. The V end lost 4 bases, the J end lost 2 bases, and 3 bases lay between the germline ends. Germline loops: CDR1 SGHKS, CDR2 YYEKEE (reference sequence). CDR3 length: 12 amino acids. DNA for the CDR3: TGTGCCAGCAGCAGAAACACCGGGGAGCTGTTTTTT. It specifies CASSRNTGELFF.

This clone was observed a single time. The V call is TRBV14, the J call TRBJ2-7, with TRBD2 identical over 8 bases. Unmatched junction bases numbered 13, after V lost 4 bases and J lost 5 bases. Germline assignment: CDR1 SGHDN and CDR2 FVKESK. The CDR3 consists of 16 residues. CDR3 bases: TGTGCCAGCAGCCCTCAAACTCGGACTAGCACAGACGAGCAGTACTTC. This sequence encodes CASSPQTRTSTDEQYF.